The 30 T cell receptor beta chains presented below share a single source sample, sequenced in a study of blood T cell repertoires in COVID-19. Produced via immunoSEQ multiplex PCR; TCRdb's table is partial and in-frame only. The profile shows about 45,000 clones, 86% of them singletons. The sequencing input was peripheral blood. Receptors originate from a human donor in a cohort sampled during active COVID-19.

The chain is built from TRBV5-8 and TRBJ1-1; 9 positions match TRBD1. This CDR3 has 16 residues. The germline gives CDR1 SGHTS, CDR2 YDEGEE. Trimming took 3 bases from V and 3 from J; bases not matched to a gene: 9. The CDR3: CASSSVPTGGDTEAFF. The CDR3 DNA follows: TGTGCCAGCAGCTCAGTCCCGACAGGGGGTGACACTGAAGCTTTCTTT.

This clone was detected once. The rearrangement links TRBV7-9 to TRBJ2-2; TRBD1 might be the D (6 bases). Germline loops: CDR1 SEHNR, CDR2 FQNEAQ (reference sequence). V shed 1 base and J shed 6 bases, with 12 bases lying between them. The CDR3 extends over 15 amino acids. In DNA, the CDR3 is TGTGCCAGCAGCTTAGACAGGGTTGTAGCCGGGGAGCTGTTTTTT. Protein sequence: CASSLDRVVAGELFF.

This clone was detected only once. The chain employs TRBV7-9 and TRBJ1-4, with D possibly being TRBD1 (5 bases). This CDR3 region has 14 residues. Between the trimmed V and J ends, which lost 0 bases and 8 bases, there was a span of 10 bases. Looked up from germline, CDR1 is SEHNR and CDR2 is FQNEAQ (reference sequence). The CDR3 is CASSLARGLEKLFF. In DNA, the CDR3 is TGTGCCAGCAGCTTAGCGCGGGGACTAGAAAAACTGTTTTTT.

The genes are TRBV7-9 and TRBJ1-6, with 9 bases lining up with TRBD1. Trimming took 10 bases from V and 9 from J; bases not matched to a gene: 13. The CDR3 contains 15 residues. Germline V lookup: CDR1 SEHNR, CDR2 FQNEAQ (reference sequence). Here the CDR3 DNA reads TGTGCCATAAAAGAACCGGGACAGGGACGTTCACCCCTCCACTTT. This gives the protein CAIKEPGQGRSPLHF. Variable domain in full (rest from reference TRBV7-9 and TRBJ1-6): DTGVSQNPRHKITKRGQNVTFRCDPISEHNRLYWYRQTLGQGPEFLTYFQNEAQLEKSRLLSDRFSAERPKGSFSTLEIQRTEQGDSAMYLCAIKEPGQGRSPLHFGNGTRLTVT.

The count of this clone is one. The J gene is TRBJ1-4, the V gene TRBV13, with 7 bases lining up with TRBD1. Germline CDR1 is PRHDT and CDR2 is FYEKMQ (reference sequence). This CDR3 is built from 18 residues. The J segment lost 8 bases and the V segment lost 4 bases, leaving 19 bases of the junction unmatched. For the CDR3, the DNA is TGTGCCAGCAGCTCAGCCGGGACAGAAGGAATCTCTAGGGAAAAACTGTTTTTT. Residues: CASSSAGTEGISREKLFF.

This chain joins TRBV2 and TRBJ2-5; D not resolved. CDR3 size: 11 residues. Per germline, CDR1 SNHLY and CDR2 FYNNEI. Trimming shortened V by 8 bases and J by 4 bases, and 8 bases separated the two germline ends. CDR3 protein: CASRELETQYF. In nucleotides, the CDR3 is TGTGCCAGCCGAGAACTAGAGACCCAGTACTTC.

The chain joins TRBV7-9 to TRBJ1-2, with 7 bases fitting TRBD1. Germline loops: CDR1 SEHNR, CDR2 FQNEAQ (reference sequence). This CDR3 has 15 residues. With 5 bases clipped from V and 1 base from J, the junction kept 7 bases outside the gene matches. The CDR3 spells CASSPGQWGNYGYTF. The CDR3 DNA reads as TGTGCCAGCAGCCCGGGACAGTGGGGTAACTATGGCTACACCTTC.

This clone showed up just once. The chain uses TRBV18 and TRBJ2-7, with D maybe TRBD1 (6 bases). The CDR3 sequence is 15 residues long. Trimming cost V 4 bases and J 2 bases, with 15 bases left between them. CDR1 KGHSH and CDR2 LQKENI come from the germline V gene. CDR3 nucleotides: TGTGCCAGCTCACAATCCAATGGACAGCCCTACGAGCAGTACTTC. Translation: CASSQSNGQPYEQYF.

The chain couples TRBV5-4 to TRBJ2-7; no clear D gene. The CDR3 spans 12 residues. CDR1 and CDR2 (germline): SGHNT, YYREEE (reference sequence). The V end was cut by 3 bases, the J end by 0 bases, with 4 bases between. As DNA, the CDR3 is TGTGCCAGCAGCTCCAACTCCTACGAGCAGTACTTC. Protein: CASSSNSYEQYF.

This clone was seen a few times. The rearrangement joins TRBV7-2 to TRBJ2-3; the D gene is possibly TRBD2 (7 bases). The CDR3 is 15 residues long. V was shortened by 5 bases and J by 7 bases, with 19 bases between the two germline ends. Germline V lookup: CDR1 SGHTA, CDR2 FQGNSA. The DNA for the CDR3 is TGTGCCAGCAGCCATACAGGGACTACGATAAATACGCAGTATTTT. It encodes CASSHTGTTINTQYF.

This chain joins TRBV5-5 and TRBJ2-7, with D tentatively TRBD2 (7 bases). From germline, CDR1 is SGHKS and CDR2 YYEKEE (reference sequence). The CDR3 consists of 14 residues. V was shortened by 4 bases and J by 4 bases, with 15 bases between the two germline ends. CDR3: CASSRGAGWYEQYF. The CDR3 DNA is TGTGCCAGCAGCCGGGGGGCGGGGTGGTACGAGCAGTACTTC.

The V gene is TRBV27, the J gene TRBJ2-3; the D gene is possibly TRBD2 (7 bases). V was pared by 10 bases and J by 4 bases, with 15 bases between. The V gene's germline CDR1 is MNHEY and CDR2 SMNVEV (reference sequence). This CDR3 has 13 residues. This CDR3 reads CATGRGAPDTQYF. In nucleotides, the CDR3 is TGTGCCACCGGTCGGGGGGCCCCAGATACGCAGTATTTT.

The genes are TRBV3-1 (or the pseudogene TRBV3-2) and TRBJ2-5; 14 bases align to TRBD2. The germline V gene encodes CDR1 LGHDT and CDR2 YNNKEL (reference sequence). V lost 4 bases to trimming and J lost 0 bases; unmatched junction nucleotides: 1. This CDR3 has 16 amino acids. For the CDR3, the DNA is TGTGCCAGCAGCCGGACTAGCGGGGGGTACCAAGAGACCCAGTACTTC. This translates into CASSRTSGGYQETQYF.

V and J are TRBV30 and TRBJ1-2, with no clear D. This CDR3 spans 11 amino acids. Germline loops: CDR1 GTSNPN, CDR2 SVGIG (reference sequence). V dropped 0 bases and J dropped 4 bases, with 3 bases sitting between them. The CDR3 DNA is TGTGCCTGGAGTGTCCGCTATGGCTACACCTTC. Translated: CAWSVRYGYTF.

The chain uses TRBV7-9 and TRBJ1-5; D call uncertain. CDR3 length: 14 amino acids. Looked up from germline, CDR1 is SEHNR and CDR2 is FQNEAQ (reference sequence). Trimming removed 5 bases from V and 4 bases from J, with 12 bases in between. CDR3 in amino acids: CASSASNGNQPQHF. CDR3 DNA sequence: TGTGCCAGCAGCGCCTCGAACGGGAATCAGCCCCAGCATTTT.

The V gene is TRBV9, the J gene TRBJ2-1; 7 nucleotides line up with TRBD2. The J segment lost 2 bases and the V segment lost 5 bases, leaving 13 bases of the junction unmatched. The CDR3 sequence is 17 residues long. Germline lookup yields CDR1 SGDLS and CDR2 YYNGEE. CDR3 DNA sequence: TGTGCCAGCAGTGATACTGCGGGGGTCCCTCCCTACAATGAGCAGTTCTTC. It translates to CASSDTAGVPPYNEQFF.

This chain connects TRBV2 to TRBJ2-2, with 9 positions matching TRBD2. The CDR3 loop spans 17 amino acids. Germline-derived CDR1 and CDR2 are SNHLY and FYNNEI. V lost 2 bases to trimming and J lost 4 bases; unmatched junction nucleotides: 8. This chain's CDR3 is CASSEPPLAGTTGELFF. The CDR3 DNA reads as TGTGCCAGCAGTGAACCTCCCCTAGCGGGAACCACCGGGGAGCTGTTTTTT.

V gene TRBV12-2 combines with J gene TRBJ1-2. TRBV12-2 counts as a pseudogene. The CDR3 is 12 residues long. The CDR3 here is CASRLSSLGYTF. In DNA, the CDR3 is TGTGCAAGTCGCTTAAGCTCTCTCGGCTACACCTTC.

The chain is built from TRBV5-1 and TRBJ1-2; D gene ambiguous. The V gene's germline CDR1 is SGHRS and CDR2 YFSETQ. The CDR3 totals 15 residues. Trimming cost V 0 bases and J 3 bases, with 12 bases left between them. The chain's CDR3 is CASSLGVGRDYGYTF. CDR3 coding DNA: TGCGCCAGCAGCTTGGGGGTCGGGAGGGACTATGGCTACACCTTC.

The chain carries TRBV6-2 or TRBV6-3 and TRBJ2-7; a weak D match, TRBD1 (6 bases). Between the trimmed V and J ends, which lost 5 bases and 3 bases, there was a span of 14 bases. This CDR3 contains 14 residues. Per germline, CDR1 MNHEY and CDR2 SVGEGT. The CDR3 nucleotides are TGTGCCAGCAGTGGACCAGGGGCTGACTACGAGCAGTACTTC. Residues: CASSGPGADYEQYF.

CDR3 protein: CASSDPRQGDEKLFF. Here the CDR3 DNA reads TGTGCCAGCAGTGATCCCCGACAGGGAGATGAAAAACTGTTTTTT. The V call is TRBV25-1, the J call TRBJ1-4; 7 bases agree with TRBD1. CDR1 and CDR2 (germline): MGHDK, SYGVNS. The CDR3 sequence is 15 residues long. Trimming removed 3 bases from V and 6 bases from J; junction bases left unmatched: 7.

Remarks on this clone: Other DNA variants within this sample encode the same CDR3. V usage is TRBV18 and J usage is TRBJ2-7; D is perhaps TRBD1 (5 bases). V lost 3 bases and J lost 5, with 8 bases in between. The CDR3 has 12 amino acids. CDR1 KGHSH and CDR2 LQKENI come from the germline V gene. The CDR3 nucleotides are TGTGCCAGCTCACCCAGGGATGACGAGCAGTACTTC. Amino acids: CASSPRDDEQYF.

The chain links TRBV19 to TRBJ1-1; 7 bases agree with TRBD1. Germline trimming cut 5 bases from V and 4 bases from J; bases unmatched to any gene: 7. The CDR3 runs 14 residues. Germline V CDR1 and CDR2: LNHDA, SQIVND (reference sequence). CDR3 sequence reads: CASSPRQGPTEAFF. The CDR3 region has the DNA TGTGCCAGTAGTCCGCGACAGGGACCCACTGAAGCTTTCTTT. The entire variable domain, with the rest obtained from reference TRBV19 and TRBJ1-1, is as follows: DGGITQSPKYLFRKEGQNVTLSCEQNLNHDAMYWYRQDPGQGLRLIYYSQIVNDFQKGDIAEGYSVSREKKESFPLTVTSAQKNPTAFYLCASSPRQGPTEAFFGQGTRLTVV.

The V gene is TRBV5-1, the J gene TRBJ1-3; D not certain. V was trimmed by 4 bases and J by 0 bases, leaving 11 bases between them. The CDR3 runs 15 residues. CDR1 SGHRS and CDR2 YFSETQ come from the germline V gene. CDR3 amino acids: CASSINSHSGNTIYF. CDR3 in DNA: TGCGCCAGCAGCATCAACAGCCACTCTGGAAACACCATATATTTT.

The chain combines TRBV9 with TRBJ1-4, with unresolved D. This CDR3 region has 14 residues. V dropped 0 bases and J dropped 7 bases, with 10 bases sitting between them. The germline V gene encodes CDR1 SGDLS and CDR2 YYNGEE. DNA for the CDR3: TGTGCCAGCAGCGTAGTGTCGGGGTCTGAAAAACTGTTTTTT. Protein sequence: CASSVVSGSEKLFF.

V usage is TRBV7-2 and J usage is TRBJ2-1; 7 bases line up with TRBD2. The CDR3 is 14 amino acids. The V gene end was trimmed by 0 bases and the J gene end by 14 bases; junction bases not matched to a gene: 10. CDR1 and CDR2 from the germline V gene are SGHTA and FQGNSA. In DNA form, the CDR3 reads TGTGCCAGCAGCTTAGCGATGAGCGGGGAGGGGAAGTTCTTC. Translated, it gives CASSLAMSGEGKFF.

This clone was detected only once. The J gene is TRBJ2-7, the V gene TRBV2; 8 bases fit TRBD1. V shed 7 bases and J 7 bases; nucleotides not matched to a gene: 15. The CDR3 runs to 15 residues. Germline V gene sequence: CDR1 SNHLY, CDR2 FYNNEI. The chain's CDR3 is CASTEGAGGLREQYF. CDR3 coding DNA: TGTGCCAGCACCGAGGGGGCAGGGGGCCTTCGGGAGCAGTACTTC.

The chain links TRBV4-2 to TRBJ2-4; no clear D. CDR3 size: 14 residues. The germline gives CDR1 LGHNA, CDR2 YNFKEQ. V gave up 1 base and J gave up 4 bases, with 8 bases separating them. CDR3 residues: CASSQGAGKNIQYF. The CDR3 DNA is TGTGCCAGCAGCCAAGGGGCAGGTAAAAACATTCAGTACTTC.

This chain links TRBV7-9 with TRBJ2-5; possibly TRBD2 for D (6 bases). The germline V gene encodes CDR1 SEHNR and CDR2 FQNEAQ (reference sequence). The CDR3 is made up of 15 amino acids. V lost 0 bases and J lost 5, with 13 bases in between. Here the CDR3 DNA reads TGTGCCAGCAGCTTAGCTGGGGGGTCATGGGAGACCCAGTACTTC. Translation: CASSLAGGSWETQYF.

CDR3 residues: CASSSNGGARETQYF. The CDR3 coding sequence is TGTGCCAGCAGCTCAAACGGGGGGGCACGGGAGACCCAGTACTTC. J is TRBJ2-5 and V is TRBV7-3; the match to TRBD2 covers 8 bases. Per germline, CDR1 SGHTA and CDR2 FQGTGA. V lost 4 bases and J lost 5; bases outside the gene matches: 9. This CDR3 has 15 residues.